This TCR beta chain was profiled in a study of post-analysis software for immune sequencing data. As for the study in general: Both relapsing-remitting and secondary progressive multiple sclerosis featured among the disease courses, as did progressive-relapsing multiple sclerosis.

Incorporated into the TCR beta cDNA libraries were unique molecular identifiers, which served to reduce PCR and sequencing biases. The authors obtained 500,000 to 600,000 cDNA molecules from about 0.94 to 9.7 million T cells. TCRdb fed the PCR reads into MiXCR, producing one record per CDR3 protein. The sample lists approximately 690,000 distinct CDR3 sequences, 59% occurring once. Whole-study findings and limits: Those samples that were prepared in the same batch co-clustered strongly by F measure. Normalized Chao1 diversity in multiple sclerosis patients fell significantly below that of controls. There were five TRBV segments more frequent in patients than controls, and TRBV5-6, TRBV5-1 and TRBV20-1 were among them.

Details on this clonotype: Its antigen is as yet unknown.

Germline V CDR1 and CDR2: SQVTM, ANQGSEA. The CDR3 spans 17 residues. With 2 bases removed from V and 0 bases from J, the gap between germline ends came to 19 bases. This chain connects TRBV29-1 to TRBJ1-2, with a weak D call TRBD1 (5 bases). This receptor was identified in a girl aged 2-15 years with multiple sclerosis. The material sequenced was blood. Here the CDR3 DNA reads TGCAGCGTTGAACCATTTGGGGACCCAATACCTAACTATGGCTACACCTTC. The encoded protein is CSVEPFGDPIPNYGYTF.